The 29 T cell receptor beta chains below all came from one sample that was sequenced in a study of T cells in Graves' hyperthyroidism and ophthalmopathy. RNA transcripts served as the template for amplifying TCR beta CDR3 regions. HTBI primers were used for first-round RT-PCR of the TCR CDR3. One entry per CDR3 protein, called by TCRdb with MiXCR from the multiplex PCR reads. The table includes 460,000 or so distinct CDR3 sequences, roughly 14% detected once. What was sequenced was blood. All receptors derive from a young woman with Graves' hyperthyroidism.

The chain joins TRBV6-1 to TRBJ1-2; possibly TRBD1 for D (6 bases). The CDR3 runs 12 residues. Trimming left V 8 bases short and J 7 bases short, with 14 bases between. The germline CDR1 and CDR2 sequences are MNHNS and SASEGT. Written as DNA, the CDR3 is TGTGCCAGCCGCCACGACAGGACTGGCTACACCTTC. Translation: CASRHDRTGYTF.

A remark on this clonotype: A much larger clone lies one base from this, so it may be a read error. The V gene is TRBV30, the J gene TRBJ1-2; weak D call: TRBD1 (5 bases). V was pared by 2 bases and J by 2 bases, with 18 bases between. This CDR3 comprises 16 residues. The germline V gene encodes CDR1 GTSNPN and CDR2 SVGIG (reference sequence). CDR3: CAWSLPSGEGNYGYTF. CDR3 nucleotide sequence: TGTGCCTGGAGTCTACCTTCTGGGGAGGGGAACTATGGCTACACCTTC.

This clonotype was seen many times. The rearrangement joins TRBV18 to TRBJ2-7; 7 nucleotides align to TRBD2. CDR1 is KGHSH and CDR2 is LQKENI in the germline V gene. The CDR3 has 13 amino acids. V gave up 5 bases and J gave up 2 bases; unmatched junction bases: 3. CDR3 nucleotide sequence: TGTGCCAGCTCAGCACGGGAGGCCTACGAGCAGTACGTC. This codes for CASSAREAYEQYV.

This clonotype was seen at least ten times. The J gene is TRBJ2-2, the V gene TRBV12-3 or TRBV12-4; unclear D gene. The V end was cut by 5 bases, the J end by 0 bases, with 10 bases between. This CDR3 spans 15 amino acids. This CDR3 is CASSKDRANTGELFF. CDR3 coding DNA: TGTGCCAGCAGTAAGGACCGTGCGAACACCGGGGAGCTGTTTTTT.

Many counts were recorded for this clonotype. This sequence joins TRBV28 and TRBJ1-1, with a tentative D call TRBD1 (5 bases). Germline values: CDR1 MDHEN, CDR2 SYDVKM. This CDR3 spans 14 amino acids. V was trimmed by 7 bases and J by 11 bases, leaving 23 bases between them. As DNA, the CDR3 is TGTGCCAGCACCCCTCGCCCGTTTATCGGGGCGGCTTTCTTT. The encoded protein is CASTPRPFIGAAFF.

This clonotype was observed a few times. The chain links TRBV19 to TRBJ1-5; possible D gene TRBD1, 6 bases. This CDR3 is 15 amino acids long. From germline, CDR1 is LNHDA and CDR2 SQIVND (reference sequence). Between the trimmed V and J ends, which lost 10 bases and 0 bases, there was a span of 16 bases. The chain's CDR3 is CATRDIPYSNQPQHF. The DNA for the CDR3 is TGTGCCACTAGGGACATTCCGTATAGCAATCAGCCCCAGCATTTT.

This clonotype was observed at least ten times. The rearrangement uses TRBV4-2 and TRBJ1-2; D possibly corresponds to TRBD1 (6 bases). This CDR3 has 15 amino acids. Germline CDR1 and CDR2: LGHNA and YNFKEQ. The V end was cut by 1 base, the J end by 6 bases, with 15 bases between. CDR3 residues: CASSQVMGAVNGYTF. In DNA form, the CDR3 reads TGTGCCAGCAGCCAAGTGATGGGGGCGGTCAATGGCTACACCTTC.

This clonotype was picked up many times. V gene TRBV27 combines with J gene TRBJ1-3, with TRBD1 matching 7 bases. With V trimmed by 8 bases and J by 4 bases, 11 bases remained unmatched. In germline, CDR1 is MNHEY, CDR2 SMNVEV (reference sequence). The CDR3 is made up of 15 amino acids. CDR3 bases: TGTGCCAGCGGCCCCCTGGACAGGCTAGGAAACACCATATATTTT. This gives the protein CASGPLDRLGNTIYF.

This clonotype was recorded many times. The V and J genes are TRBV4-1 and TRBJ2-5, with a possible D match to TRBD2 (5 bases). The germline CDR1 and CDR2 sequences are MGHRA and YSYEKL. The CDR3 length is 14 residues. V lost 3 bases and J lost 4, with 12 bases in between. The CDR3 region has the DNA TGCGCCAGCAGCCACCCCAGAGAGGGAGAGACCCAGTACTTC. Its translation is CASSHPREGETQYF.

The V gene is TRBV11-3, the J gene TRBJ2-1; 9 nucleotides agree with TRBD2. The germline CDR1 and CDR2 sequences are SGHNT and YENEEA. The CDR3 consists of 17 residues. The V segment lost 3 bases and the J segment 1 base; nucleotides outside the gene matches: 7. DNA for the CDR3: TGTGCCAGCAGCTTGATTGGTACTAGCGGGTCCTACAATGAGCAGTTCTTC. Protein: CASSLIGTSGSYNEQFF.

The rearrangement uses TRBV6-1 and TRBJ1-4; no definite D call. CDR1 is MNHNS, CDR2 SASEGT, per germline. V was pared by 6 bases and J by 0 bases, with 14 bases between. This CDR3 region has 16 residues. The CDR3 loop is CASRNPRGSTNEKLFF. The DNA for the CDR3 is TGTGCCAGCAGAAATCCTCGGGGTTCAACTAATGAAAAACTGTTTTTT.

This clonotype was counted at least ten times. The chain uses TRBV9 and TRBJ2-1; no clear D gene. From germline, CDR1 is SGDLS and CDR2 YYNGEE. CDR3 length equals 12 residues. Deletions cut 0 bases from V and 8 bases from J, with 6 bases between. CDR3: CASSVAGYEQFF. For the CDR3, the DNA is TGTGCCAGCAGCGTAGCAGGCTATGAGCAGTTCTTC.

This clonotype has at least ten counts. V and J are TRBV12-3 or TRBV12-4 and TRBJ1-6; D remains unclear. Trimming removed 5 bases from V and 5 bases from J, with 10 bases in between. The CDR3 extends over 14 amino acids. The CDR3 DNA follows: TGTGCCAGCAGTCCTACGGGAAATAATTCACCCCTCCACTTT. Its protein product is CASSPTGNNSPLHF.

In its sample, this clonotype was seen many times. This chain uses TRBV27 with TRBJ1-4; D remains ambiguous. This CDR3 comprises 12 residues. Germline V gives CDR1 MNHEY, CDR2 SMNVEV (reference sequence). The V end was cut by 7 bases, the J end by 6 bases, with 9 bases between. This chain's CDR3 is CASKGYDEKLFF. The CDR3 DNA sequence: TGTGCCAGCAAAGGGTACGATGAAAAACTGTTTTTT. The variable domain in full, with the rest retrieved from reference TRBV27 and TRBJ1-4, is EAQVTQNPRYLITVTGKKLTVTCSQNMNHEYMSWYRQDPGLGLRQIYYSMNVEVTDKGDVPEGYKVSRKEKRNFPLILESPSPNQTSLYFCASKGYDEKLFFGSGTQLSVL.

The rearrangement joins TRBV6-1 to TRBJ1-4; 10 nucleotides align to TRBD1. The CDR3 extends over 14 amino acids. With 3 bases clipped from V and 7 bases from J, the junction kept 2 bases outside the gene matches. Germline V CDR1 and CDR2: MNHNS, SASEGT. The CDR3 bases are TGTGCCAGCAGTGAGACAGGGGGCCTTGAAAAACTGTTTTTT. Residues: CASSETGGLEKLFF.

Ten or more counts support this clonotype. The chain joins TRBV5-1 to TRBJ2-3; 7 nucleotides align to TRBD2. Germline V gives CDR1 SGHRS, CDR2 YFSETQ. V lost 0 bases and J lost 4; bases outside the gene matches: 8. This CDR3 has 16 residues. This CDR3 is CASSLEGGSGPDTQYF. The CDR3, as DNA: TGCGCCAGCAGCTTGGAAGGCGGGAGTGGTCCAGATACGCAGTATTTT.

V gene TRBV6-2 or TRBV6-3 combines with J gene TRBJ1-2; D might be TRBD1 (5 bases). With 2 bases removed from V and 1 base from J, the gap between germline ends came to 8 bases. CDR3 length equals 14 residues. Germline V gene data show CDR1 as MNHEY and CDR2 as SVGEGT. CDR3 protein: CASSYQGHNYGYTF. CDR3 DNA: TGTGCCAGCAGTTACCAGGGCCATAACTATGGCTACACCTTC.

This clonotype appeared many times. The J gene is TRBJ2-3, the V gene TRBV19, with 7 bases matching TRBD2. This CDR3 comprises 12 residues. The trim removed 4 bases at V and 5 bases at J, leaving 0 bases unmatched. Germline lookup yields CDR1 LNHDA and CDR2 SQIVND (reference sequence). The CDR3 sequence: CASSTGGDTQYF. The CDR3 coding sequence is TGTGCCAGTAGTACGGGAGGAGATACGCAGTATTTT.

Notes on this clonotype: A clone one base away is much larger, so this may be a read error. This chain connects TRBV7-9 to TRBJ1-3; no reliable D call. This CDR3 is built from 13 residues. The germline gives CDR1 SEHNR, CDR2 FQNEAQ (reference sequence). Trimming shortened V by 4 bases and J by 0 bases, and 4 bases separated the two germline ends. The CDR3, as DNA: TGTGCCAGCAGCTCCCCCTCTGGAAACACCATATATTTT. Translated, it gives CASSSPSGNTIYF.

This clonotype was seen many times. The chain recombines TRBV11-3 with TRBJ2-3, with 10 nucleotides matching TRBD2. Germline values: CDR1 SGHNT, CDR2 YENEEA. The CDR3 runs 18 residues. Trimming removed 2 bases from V and 3 bases from J; junction bases left unmatched: 11. CDR3 coding DNA: TGTGCCAGCAGCTTATGGGCTAGCGGGAGCTTCAGTACAGATACGCAGTATTTT. Translation: CASSLWASGSFSTDTQYF. The variable domain in full, completed from reference TRBV11-3 and TRBJ2-3, reads EAGVVQSPRYKIIEKKQPVAFWCNPISGHNTLYWYLQNLGQGPELLIRYENEEAVDDSQLPKDRFSAERLKGVDSTLKIQPAELGDSAVYLCASSLWASGSFSTDTQYFGPGTRLTVL.

The V gene is TRBV20-1, the J gene TRBJ2-3; D may be TRBD2 (5 bases). This CDR3 is built from 14 residues. With 2 bases removed from V and 4 bases from J, the gap between germline ends came to 13 bases. Germline-derived CDR1 and CDR2 are DFQATT and SNEGSKA (reference sequence). CDR3 coding DNA: TGCAGTGCTAGAAGAGGGAGTCCGTCAGATACGCAGTATTTT. Translating it yields CSARRGSPSDTQYF.

This clonotype was seen a few times. This chain links TRBV30 with TRBJ2-1; D is unclear. V lost 4 bases and J 4 bases, leaving 5 bases between the germline ends. The length of the CDR3 is 11 residues. Germline V gives CDR1 GTSNPN, CDR2 SVGIG (reference sequence). The CDR3 bases are TGTGCCTGGACTACTTACAATGAGCAGTTCTTC. Its protein is CAWTTYNEQFF.

This clonotype has at least ten counts. V is TRBV12-3 or TRBV12-4 and J is TRBJ1-1; D is unclear. Trimming took 3 bases from V and 1 from J, leaving 6 bases between them. CDR3 length equals 13 residues. The CDR3 nucleotides read TGTGCCAGCAGTTTCGCCACGAACACTGAAGCTTTCTTT. Protein product: CASSFATNTEAFF.

This clonotype has at least ten counts. The V gene is TRBV20-1, the J gene TRBJ2-3; 9 bases align to TRBD2. The CDR3 covers 15 residues. V dropped 3 bases and J dropped 1; count of bases not matched to a gene: 5. In germline, CDR1 is DFQATT, CDR2 SNEGSKA (reference sequence). In DNA form, the CDR3 reads TGCAGTGCTAGGGGGGTAGCGGGGGGCACAGATACGCAGTATTTT. Translating gives CSARGVAGGTDTQYF.

This clonotype was seen ten or more times. V is TRBV12-3 or TRBV12-4 and J is TRBJ2-3; the match to TRBD1 covers 10 bases. The CDR3 spans 14 residues. J gave up 5 bases and V 5 bases, and 4 bases lay outside the gene matches. DNA for the CDR3: TGTGCCAGCAGTCGGGACAGGGGAGGAGATACGCAGTATTTT. It specifies CASSRDRGGDTQYF.

This chain connects TRBV27 to TRBJ2-7, with TRBD1 matching over 8 bases. The CDR3 runs 14 residues. Trimming took 2 bases from V and 7 from J; bases not matched to a gene: 7. Germline V gives CDR1 MNHEY, CDR2 SMNVEV (reference sequence). CDR3 protein: CASSLGTGVLEQYF. The CDR3 DNA is TGTGCCAGCAGTTTAGGGACAGGAGTGTTGGAGCAGTACTTC.

This clonotype was observed at least ten times. The chain couples TRBV6-1 to TRBJ1-2; 8 nucleotides agree with TRBD1. The germline V gene encodes CDR1 MNHNS and CDR2 SASEGT. The CDR3 extends over 13 amino acids. V trimming: 8 bases; J trimming: 4 bases; junction bases outside the gene matches: 6. CDR3 region: CASWTGSAYGYTF. The CDR3 DNA reads TGTGCCAGCTGGACAGGGAGCGCCTATGGCTACACCTTC.

At least ten counts were recorded for this clonotype. The chain joins TRBV30 to TRBJ1-5; D perhaps matches TRBD1 (5 bases). This CDR3 region has 14 residues. The germline V gene has CDR1 GTSNPN and CDR2 SVGIG (reference sequence). V was pared by 4 bases and J by 5 bases, with 15 bases between. CDR3 amino acids: CAWTVAGGYQPQHF. The CDR3 DNA is TGTGCCTGGACCGTAGCCGGGGGTTATCAGCCCCAGCATTTT.

This clonotype came up a few times. The gene calls are TRBV4-1 and TRBJ2-6; 12 bases agree with TRBD2. Germline V gene sequence: CDR1 MGHRA, CDR2 YSYEKL. Trimming at V came to 2 bases and at J to 0 bases, leaving 2 bases not matched to a gene. The CDR3 extends over 18 amino acids. The CDR3 protein is CASSQPTSGSSGANVLTF. CDR3 sequence (DNA): TGCGCCAGCAGCCAACCGACTAGCGGGAGCTCTGGGGCCAACGTCCTGACTTTC.